Presented here are 8 T cell receptor beta chains from one specimen sequenced in a study of T cell clonality in common variable immunodeficiency. Libraries were prepared by immunoSEQ multiplex PCR; TCRdb keeps only in-frame clonotypes and omits some of them. This sample has approximately 81,000 clones and no singletons, with around 0.8% in the ten largest. The source material was peripheral blood mononuclear cells. Receptors were obtained from a person between 18 and 75 years old in good health.

This clone came up many times. The CDR3 goes on 3 residues after the read ends, and that part is filled in from the germline J gene. This chain links TRBV29-1 with TRBJ1-3, with D uncertain. Germline V lookup: CDR1 SQVTM, CDR2 ANQGSEA. This CDR3 spans 13 amino acids. The germline V and J ends were trimmed by 4 bases and 0 bases, with 7 bases remaining between them. This CDR3 is CSVGTVSGNTIYF. Incomplete CDR3 DNA: TGCAGCGTTGGCACAGTCTCTGGAAACACC.

This clone was counted at least ten times. The read stops 3 residues short of the end of the CDR3; the missing end is completed from the germline J gene. The J gene is TRBJ2-1, the V gene TRBV11-2; TRBD2 matches at 10 bases. The CDR3 is 13 amino acids. With 8 bases clipped from V and 4 bases from J, the junction kept 2 bases outside the gene matches. From germline, CDR1 is SGHAT and CDR2 FQNNGV. This CDR3 reads CASLAGDYNEQFF. The CDR3 DNA, read in part, is TGTGCCAGCCTAGCGGGAGATTACAATGAG.

The sample holds many counts of this clone. The read comes to an end 3 residues before the CDR3 does, leaving the germline J gene to fill in the end. This chain joins TRBV5-1 and TRBJ2-3, with 13 bases fitting TRBD2. The V and J ends lost 3 bases and 4 bases, in that order; junction bases with no gene match: 8. The CDR3 length is 17 residues. Germline CDR1 and CDR2: SGHRS and YFSETQ. The CDR3 loop reads CASSSRLAGGRADTQYF. The CDR3 bases that were read are TGCGCCAGCAGCTCCCGACTAGCGGGAGGAAGGGCAGATACG.

This clone has more than one count but fewer than ten. The CDR3 goes on 3 residues after the read ends, and that part is filled in from the germline J gene. The rearrangement joins TRBV18 to TRBJ1-3; D is unclear. The CDR3 contains 15 residues. From germline, CDR1 is KGHSH and CDR2 LQKENI. V shed 0 bases and J shed 4 bases, with 10 bases lying between them. CDR3 loop: CASSPPGPSGNTIYF. The CDR3 DNA, read in part, is TGTGCCAGCTCACCACCAGGCCCATCCGGAAACACC.

The table lists this clone with a few counts. This could be a read error, since a much larger clone is one nucleotide away. The read falls 3 residues short of the CDR3 end, and the missing part is taken from the germline J gene. J is TRBJ2-1 and V is TRBV20-1; 10 bases line up with TRBD1. Per germline, CDR1 DFQATT and CDR2 SNEGSKA (reference sequence). The CDR3 loop spans 15 amino acids. With 6 bases clipped from V and 8 bases from J, the junction kept 13 bases outside the gene matches. The covered CDR3 bases are TGCAGTGCGCCTACCGGGACAGGGGTGAACGATGAG. Its translation is CSAPTGTGVNDE. The entire CDR3 is CSAPTGTGVNDEQFF.

This clone was found many times. With the read ending 3 residues before the CDR3 end, the germline J gene is used to fill in that end. The rearrangement uses TRBV20-1 and TRBJ1-6; D unresolved. V lost 3 bases and J 7 bases, leaving 13 bases between the germline ends. The length of the CDR3 is 14 residues. Germline V gene data show CDR1 as DFQATT and CDR2 as SNEGSKA (reference sequence). The CDR3 reads CSASLAGYNSPLHF. The part of the CDR3 DNA that was read is TGCAGTGCTAGTTTGGCCGGGTACAATTCACCC.

Many counts were recorded for this clone. The CDR3 extends 3 residues past the end of the read, so its final part is completed from the germline J gene. This chain uses TRBV7-3 with TRBJ2-3; D is possibly TRBD1 (6 bases). V lost 5 bases and J lost 3, with 18 bases in between. Looked up from germline, CDR1 is SGHTA and CDR2 is FQGTGA. The CDR3 covers 16 residues. Incomplete CDR3 DNA: TGTGCCAGCAGCCCCCTGACAGGTGGGCCGACAGATACG. The encoded protein is CASSPLTGGPTDT. The CDR3 reads in full as CASSPLTGGPTDTQYF.

This clone appeared many times. The read terminates 3 residues ahead of where the CDR3 ends, so the germline J gene completes it. The chain links TRBV19 to TRBJ2-7, with D perhaps given as TRBD1 or TRBD2 (5 bases each). The CDR3 loop spans 12 amino acids. Germline-derived CDR1 and CDR2 are LNHDA and SQIVND (reference sequence). Trimming left V 8 bases short and J 4 bases short, with 12 bases between. The covered CDR3 bases are TGTGCCAGTCGAGGGCAGGGTTACGAG. Protein: CASRGQGYE. The whole CDR3 sequence reads CASRGQGYEQYF.